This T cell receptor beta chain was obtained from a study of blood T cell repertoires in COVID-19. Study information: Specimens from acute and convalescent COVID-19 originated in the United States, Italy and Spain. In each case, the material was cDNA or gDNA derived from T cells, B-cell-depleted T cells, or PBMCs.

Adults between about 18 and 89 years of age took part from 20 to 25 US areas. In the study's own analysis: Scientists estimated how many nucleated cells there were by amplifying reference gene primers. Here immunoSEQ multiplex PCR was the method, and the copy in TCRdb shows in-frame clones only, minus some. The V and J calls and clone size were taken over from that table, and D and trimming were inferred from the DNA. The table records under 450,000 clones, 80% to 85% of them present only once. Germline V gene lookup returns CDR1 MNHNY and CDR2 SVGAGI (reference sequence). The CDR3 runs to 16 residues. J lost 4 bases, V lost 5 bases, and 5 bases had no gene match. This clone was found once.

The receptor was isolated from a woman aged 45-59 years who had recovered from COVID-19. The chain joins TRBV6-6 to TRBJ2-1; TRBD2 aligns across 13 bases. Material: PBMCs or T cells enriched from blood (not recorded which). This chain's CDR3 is CASSRGTSGVYNEQFF. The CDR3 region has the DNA TGTGCCAGCAGTCGAGGGACTAGCGGGGTATACAATGAGCAGTTCTTC.